This record concerns one T cell receptor beta chain sequence. These data belong to a study of CD8 T cells in Susac syndrome. CDR3 length: 14 amino acids. CDR1 and CDR2 (germline): MNHEY, SMNVEV (reference sequence). Trimming stripped 5 bases from V and 6 bases from J, with 17 bases between. Reverse transcription of about 0.45 to 1 ug RNA was carried out with random hexamers. Amplification of TCR beta CDR3 by immunoSEQ multiplex PCR spanned 54 Vbeta and 13 Jbeta. TCRdb recomputed calls from the immunoSEQ multiplex PCR reads with MiXCR, one row per CDR3 protein. The sample has 120,000 to 150,000 distinct CDR3 sequences; less than 95% are singletons. High-throughput TCR beta sequencing covered peripheral CD8+ and CD4+ T cells.

Sample: CD4+ T cells from PBMCs. The clonotype was recovered from a human donor in good health. V and J are TRBV27 and TRBJ2-7; D may be TRBD1 or TRBD2 (5 bases each). The CDR3 DNA follows: TGTGCCAGCAGTCCCGGGACCCGGCTCGGCGAGCAGTACTTC. Translated, it gives CASSPGTRLGEQYF.